This record looks at one T cell receptor (beta chain) sequence and its context. The record originates from a study of blood T cell repertoires in COVID-19. Looking at the study overall: Samples came from the United States, Italy and Spain, spanning acute and convalescent COVID-19. PBMCs, B-cell-depleted T cells, or T cells provided the cDNA or gDNA that made up the material.

The length of the CDR3 is 15 residues. CDR1 and CDR2 from the germline V gene are GTSNPN and SVGIG (reference sequence). With V trimmed by 1 base and J by 5 bases, 10 bases remained unmatched. Study processing details: Amplification from reference gene primers served as the basis for estimated nucleated cell counts. Using immunoSEQ multiplex PCR, the repertoire was profiled, and TCRdb retains in-frame clones only, with some absent. The V and J calls and clone size come from that table; D and trimming were worked out from the DNA. The sample contains just under 90,000 clones, 90% of which appear only once.

The chain employs TRBV30 and TRBJ1-1; 7 bases line up with TRBD1. This TCR was recovered from a man aged 55-75 years with acute or convalescent COVID-19. Sequencing input: peripheral blood. CDR3 DNA: TGTGCCTGGAGTGCCGCGACAGGGCGAGGGACTGAAGCTTTCTTT. Translated, it gives CAWSAATGRGTEAFF.